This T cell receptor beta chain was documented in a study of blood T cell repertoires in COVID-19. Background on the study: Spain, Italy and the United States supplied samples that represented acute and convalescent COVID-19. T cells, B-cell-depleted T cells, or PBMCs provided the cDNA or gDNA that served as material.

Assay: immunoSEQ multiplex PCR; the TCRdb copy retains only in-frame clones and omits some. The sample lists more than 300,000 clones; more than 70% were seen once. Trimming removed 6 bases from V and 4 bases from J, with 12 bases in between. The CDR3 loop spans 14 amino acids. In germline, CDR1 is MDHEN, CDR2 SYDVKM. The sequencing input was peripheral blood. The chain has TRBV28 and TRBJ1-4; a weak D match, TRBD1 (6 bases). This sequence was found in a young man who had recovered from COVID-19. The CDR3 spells CASSSGTINEKLFF. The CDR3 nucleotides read TGTGCCAGCAGCTCAGGGACAATTAATGAAAAACTGTTTTTT.